The source of this TCR beta chain is a study of shared clonotypes between healthy human individuals. As for the study in general: Three plates were used per donor for CD4 naive, three for CD4 memory, two for CD8 naive and one for CD8 memory.

Details on this clone: A read error may explain this, as a much larger clone is one base away. Additional DNA sequences in this sample encode the identical CDR3.

CD45RO-negative cells were positively selected for CCR7, leaving out terminally differentiated effector memory CD45RA+ cells. The donor population consisted of healthy HIV-negative adults with no recent acute infections or vaccinations. V lost 0 bases and J lost 6, with 3 bases in between. The CDR3 is 12 residues long. The germline V gene has CDR1 MNHNY and CDR2 SVGAGI (reference sequence). Measured with immunoSEQ multiplex PCR; TCRdb has only the in-frame clones, and not every one. The top ten clones hold about 24% of a sample with about 750,000 clones, 80% to 95% of them seen once. This clonotype originated in a man aged 25-45 years in good health. The source material was naive CD8+ T cells sorted from blood. The chain has TRBV6-6 and TRBJ1-5; no clear D. The CDR3 DNA follows: TGTGCCAGCAGTTACTCTGGTCAGCCCCAGCATTTT. This encodes CASSYSGQPQHF.